One and the same sample provided the 18 T cell receptor beta chains below, sequenced in a study of identical twins. From the 5' RACE reads, TCRdb called clonotypes with MiXCR, one entry per CDR3 protein. Of about 240,000 distinct CDR3 sequences listed, roughly 12% are singletons. Another study also made use of these data, one on yellow fever vaccine responses in identical twins.

Source material: memory (CD45RO+) T cells sorted from blood. These TCRs come from a woman between 18 and 29 years old in good health.

This clonotype was seen at least ten times. This sequence joins TRBV7-2 and TRBJ2-1; the match to TRBD1 covers 7 bases. Germline CDR1 SGHTA, CDR2 FQGNSA. This CDR3 has 15 residues. J lost 2 bases, V lost 5 bases, and 6 bases had no gene match. The CDR3 region has the DNA TGTGCCAGCAGCCCGCGGACAGGAGCCTACAATGAGCAGTTCTTC. Its protein product is CASSPRTGAYNEQFF.

There are a few counts of this clonotype. The chain combines TRBV2 with TRBJ1-6; D gene uncertain. The V and J ends lost 5 bases and 7 bases respectively, with 12 bases between them. Germline V gives CDR1 SNHLY, CDR2 FYNNEI. This CDR3 contains 14 residues. The DNA for the CDR3 is TGTGCCAGCAGTTTAGGTCCGATCAATTCACCCCTCCACTTT. Its translation: CASSLGPINSPLHF.

This clonotype was seen more than once but under ten times. The gene calls are TRBV5-1 and TRBJ2-2; 7 positions agree with TRBD2. Germline V gives CDR1 SGHRS, CDR2 YFSETQ. This CDR3 region has 16 residues. The junction had 11 bases not matched to a gene; V was cut back by 4 bases and J by 5 bases. CDR3 protein: CASSPQAGLGTGELFF. As DNA, the CDR3 is TGCGCCAGCAGCCCTCAAGCGGGATTGGGGACCGGGGAGCTGTTTTTT.

The table lists this clonotype with many counts. V and J are TRBV9 and TRBJ1-5, with D unclear. V lost 4 bases and J lost 0, with 8 bases in between. The CDR3 has 14 residues. The germline V gene has CDR1 SGDLS and CDR2 YYNGEE. The CDR3 bases are TGTGCCAGCAGCTCATTGGATAGCAATCAGCCCCAGCATTTT. Its protein is CASSSLDSNQPQHF.

This clonotype was detected ten times or more. J is TRBJ1-2 and V is TRBV29-1; unclear D gene. The germline V gene has CDR1 SQVTM and CDR2 ANQGSEA. Trimming stripped 8 bases from V and 3 bases from J, with 13 bases between. This CDR3 is 12 amino acids long. The DNA of the CDR3 is TGCAGCCCCCGCACCCTTGACTATGGCTACACCTTC. Translated: CSPRTLDYGYTF.

As for this clonotype: A read error may explain this, as a much larger clone is one base away. The V gene is TRBV2, the J gene TRBJ2-7, with 8 bases identical to TRBD2. The CDR3 totals 13 residues. With V trimmed by 4 bases and J by 5 bases, 4 bases remained unmatched. Germline CDR1 and CDR2: SNHLY and FYNNEI. DNA for the CDR3: TGTGCCAGCAGTGGAGGACTAGCCCACGAGCAGTACTTC. Its translation is CASSGGLAHEQYF.

This clonotype was recorded a few times. The chain carries TRBV19 and TRBJ2-5; the D is unclear. Trimming shortened V by 2 bases and J by 1 base, and 8 bases separated the two germline ends. Germline CDR1 reads LNHDA; CDR2 reads SQIVND (reference sequence). The CDR3 loop spans 14 amino acids. CDR3 protein: CASSINWGQETQYF. In DNA, the CDR3 is TGTGCCAGTAGTATAAACTGGGGCCAAGAGACCCAGTACTTC.

The chain uses TRBV12-3 or TRBV12-4 and TRBJ1-1; D possibly corresponds to TRBD1 (5 bases). The length of the CDR3 is 14 residues. V lost 1 base to trimming and J lost 5 bases, with 11 bases between them. In nucleotides, the CDR3 is TGTGCCAGCAGTTTAGGGGGGTCAGGGACTGAAGCTTTCTTT. Protein: CASSLGGSGTEAFF.

V gene TRBV20-1 combines with J gene TRBJ2-5, with TRBD2 as a possible D gene (6 bases). Trimming took 3 bases from V and 2 from J, leaving 13 bases between them. The CDR3 sequence is 14 residues long. Germline CDR1 reads DFQATT; CDR2 reads SNEGSKA (reference sequence). The CDR3 sequence is CSASGHGSQETQYF. The CDR3 DNA reads TGCAGTGCTAGTGGTCACGGGAGTCAAGAGACCCAGTACTTC.

The J gene is TRBJ2-5, the V gene TRBV7-2; 14 positions match TRBD2. CDR3 length equals 16 residues. The J segment lost 2 bases and the V segment lost 5 bases, leaving 4 bases of the junction unmatched. CDR1 SGHTA and CDR2 FQGNSA come from the germline V gene. CDR3 nucleotide sequence: TGTGCCAGCAGCCAAGGGACTAGCGGGGGTCAAGAGACCCAGTACTTC. This translates into CASSQGTSGGQETQYF.

This clonotype was detected many times. The chain carries TRBV27 and TRBJ1-1; 7 nucleotides line up with TRBD1. Germline assignment: CDR1 MNHEY and CDR2 SMNVEV (reference sequence). This CDR3 has 11 amino acids. Trimming at V came to 8 bases and at J to 9 bases, leaving 6 bases not matched to a gene. The CDR3 sequence: CASRKTGQAFF. The DNA for the CDR3 is TGTGCCAGCCGCAAGACAGGGCAAGCTTTCTTT.

At least ten counts were recorded for this clonotype. This chain uses TRBV4-2 with TRBJ1-4; 9 nucleotides align to TRBD1. CDR1 is LGHNA and CDR2 is YNFKEQ in the germline V gene. V was pared by 0 bases and J by 7 bases, with 9 bases of the junction left unmatched. The CDR3 is 17 amino acids. In nucleotides, the CDR3 is TGTGCCAGCAGCCAAGACCCCCCCGGACAGGGGAGTGAAAAACTGTTTTTT. This translates into CASSQDPPGQGSEKLFF.

This clonotype was observed a few times. This chain joins TRBV20-1 and TRBJ2-1, with a tentative D call TRBD1 (7 bases). Trimming took 2 bases from V and 1 from J, leaving 15 bases between them. CDR3 length equals 16 residues. Germline lookup yields CDR1 DFQATT and CDR2 SNEGSKA (reference sequence). The CDR3 loop reads CSARIRGARSYNEQFF. In DNA, the CDR3 is TGCAGTGCTAGAATCAGGGGGGCTCGTTCCTACAATGAGCAGTTCTTC.

In its sample, this clonotype was seen a few times. V is TRBV27 and J is TRBJ1-1; no clear D. CDR3 size: 15 residues. Trimming shortened V by 3 bases and J by 6 bases, and 17 bases separated the two germline ends. Germline values: CDR1 MNHEY, CDR2 SMNVEV (reference sequence). The CDR3 sequence: CASSFGSAVGAEAFF. The DNA for the CDR3 is TGTGCCAGCAGTTTTGGTTCAGCGGTAGGCGCTGAAGCTTTCTTT.

This clonotype was picked up many times. V is TRBV5-6 and J is TRBJ2-1; D gene ambiguous. This CDR3 has 12 residues. Deletions cut 0 bases from V and 8 bases from J, with 6 bases between. Germline lookup yields CDR1 SGHDT and CDR2 YYEEEE. CDR3 in amino acids: CASSLAGYEQFF. CDR3 coding DNA: TGTGCCAGCAGCTTGGCCGGCTATGAGCAGTTCTTC.

On this clonotype: Because it lacks the conserved phenylalanine or tryptophan at the end, this CDR3 is likely a read error. V usage is TRBV11-2 and J usage is TRBJ2-1; D is unclear. The germline V and J ends were trimmed by 2 bases and 2 bases, with 1 base remaining between them. The germline V gene has CDR1 SGHAT and CDR2 FQNNGV. The CDR3 length is 12 residues. The CDR3 bases are TGTGCCAGCAGCTTAACCTACAATGAGCAGTTCTAC. Its protein is CASSLTYNEQFY.

The V call is TRBV7-3, the J call TRBJ2-3, with 12 bases aligning to TRBD2. J was trimmed by 4 bases and V by 0 bases; bases with no gene match: 2. The CDR3 has 16 amino acids. CDR1 is SGHTA and CDR2 is FQGTGA in the germline V gene. CDR3: CASSLTSSGGADTQYF. In DNA, the CDR3 is TGTGCCAGCAGCTTAACTTCTAGCGGGGGGGCAGATACGCAGTATTTT.

This clonotype appeared many times. This chain links TRBV4-3 with TRBJ2-1; a weak D match, TRBD2 (6 bases). Germline CDR1 is LGHNA and CDR2 is YSLEER. Between the trimmed V and J ends, which lost 0 bases and 4 bases, there was a span of 13 bases. The CDR3 sequence is 16 residues long. CDR3 sequence reads: CASSQDRSGPYNEQFF. In DNA, the CDR3 is TGCGCCAGCAGCCAAGATCGAAGCGGGCCGTACAATGAGCAGTTCTTC.